These 9 T cell receptor beta chains originate from one sample sequenced in a study of cytomegalovirus exposure and HLA in healthy donors. The PCR used 60 Vbeta and 13 Jbeta primers. The data were produced by immunoSEQ multiplex PCR, yet TCRdb's version contains in-frame clones alone and is incomplete. The data hold 200,000 to 250,000 clones, with around four fifths observed a single time. Sequencing was carried out using PBMCs. These receptors were obtained from a woman between 40 and 50 years old in good health and CMV-seronegative.

The table lists this clone with a few counts. The V call is TRBV12-5, the J call TRBJ1-1; tentatively, D is TRBD1 (6 bases). The V gene lost 2 bases and the J gene lost 11 bases, with 18 bases spanning the gap. The CDR3 spans 14 residues. From germline, CDR1 is LGHNT and CDR2 FRNRAP. The CDR3 loop reads CASGLFNQGIAAFF. As DNA, the CDR3 is TGTGCTAGTGGTTTGTTCAACCAGGGGATCGCGGCTTTCTTT. Looking up the rest from reference TRBV12-5 and TRBJ1-1 gives the full variable domain: DARVTQTPRHKVTEMGQEVTMRCQPILGHNTVFWYRQTMMQGLELLAYFRNRAPLDDSGMPKDRFSAEMPDATLATLKIQPSEPRDSAVYFCASGLFNQGIAAFFGQGTRLTVV.

The V call is TRBV6-6, the J call TRBJ1-1; 7 nucleotides match TRBD1. Germline V gene data show CDR1 as MNHNY and CDR2 as SVGAGI (reference sequence). J lost 8 bases, V lost 0 bases, and 6 bases had no gene match. The CDR3 spans 14 residues. In DNA form, the CDR3 reads TGTGCCAGCAGTTACTCGACAGGGAGCGCGGAAGCTTTCTTT. It yields the protein CASSYSTGSAEAFF.

This chain connects TRBV30 to TRBJ1-1, with D unclear. Trimming cost V 7 bases and J 1 base, with 19 bases left between them. CDR3 size: 15 residues. Germline CDR1 is GTSNPN and CDR2 is SVGIG (reference sequence). CDR3 nucleotide sequence: TGTGCCTACCTGAGAGGGTTCTCCGGGAACACTGAAGCTTTCTTT. This codes for CAYLRGFSGNTEAFF. Filled out from reference TRBV30 and TRBJ1-1, the complete variable domain reads SQTIHQWPATLVQPVGSPLSLECTVEGTSNPNLYWYRQAAGRGLQLLFYSVGIGQISSEVPQNLSASRPQDRQFILSSKKLLLSDSGFYLCAYLRGFSGNTEAFFGQGTRLTVV.

The chain combines TRBV19 with TRBJ2-3; D possibly corresponds to TRBD1 (5 bases). This CDR3 is built from 13 residues. The V gene lost 7 bases and the J gene lost 4 bases, with 12 bases spanning the gap. Germline-derived CDR1 and CDR2 are LNHDA and SQIVND (reference sequence). CDR3 in amino acids: CASTTRGADTQYF. The CDR3 DNA is TGTGCCAGTACCACAAGGGGCGCAGATACGCAGTATTTT.

CDR3 nucleotides: TGTGCCAGCAGCCCGACCAGACAGGGAGGTGAAAAACTGTTTTTT. Its protein is CASSPTRQGGEKLFF. This rearrangement joins TRBV4-2 to TRBJ1-4; 7 bases agree with TRBD1. Unmatched junction bases numbered 9, after V lost 4 bases and J lost 7 bases. CDR3 length: 15 residues. Germline CDR1 LGHNA, CDR2 YNFKEQ.

This clone was counted once. The J gene is TRBJ1-5, the V gene TRBV23-1, with TRBD1 matching over 8 bases. TRBV23-1 is an open reading frame whose function is uncertain. Trimming took 3 bases from V and 0 from J; bases not matched to a gene: 13. This CDR3 comprises 19 residues. For the CDR3, the DNA is TGCGCCAGCAGTCACCACGGACAGGGTGAGGTTTGTAGCAATCAGCCCCAGCATTTT. This translates into CASSHHGQGEVCSNQPQHF.

V and J are TRBV30 and TRBJ2-7; 8 nucleotides match TRBD2. J was trimmed by 7 bases and V by 5 bases; bases with no gene match: 10. Germline lookup yields CDR1 GTSNPN and CDR2 SVGIG (reference sequence). CDR3 length: 13 residues. This CDR3 is CAWGPGGVVEQYF. The CDR3, as DNA: TGTGCCTGGGGTCCCGGGGGGGTGGTGGAGCAGTACTTC. Based on the CDR3 plus reference TRBV30 and TRBJ2-7, the full variable domain is SQTIHQWPATLVQPVGSPLSLECTVEGTSNPNLYWYRQAAGRGLQLLFYSVGIGQISSEVPQNLSASRPQDRQFILSSKKLLLSDSGFYLCAWGPGGVVEQYFGPGTRLTVT.

The V call is TRBV6-5, the J call TRBJ1-2, with no clear D. Trimming took 5 bases from V and 4 from J, leaving 8 bases between them. Per the germline V gene, CDR1 is MNHEY and CDR2 is SVGAGI. CDR3 length: 12 amino acids. CDR3 region: CASSGGSYGYTF. The CDR3 DNA reads as TGTGCCAGCAGTGGTGGCTCCTATGGCTACACCTTC.

V is TRBV10-3 and J is TRBJ2-7; D may be TRBD1 (6 bases). The V end was cut by 3 bases, the J end by 4 bases, with 16 bases between. CDR1 and CDR2 from the germline V gene are ENHRY and SYGVKD. This CDR3 contains 15 residues. The CDR3 coding sequence is TGTGCCATCAGTGAAGGGGGTACAGTGGGATACGAGCAGTACTTC. This encodes CAISEGGTVGYEQYF.